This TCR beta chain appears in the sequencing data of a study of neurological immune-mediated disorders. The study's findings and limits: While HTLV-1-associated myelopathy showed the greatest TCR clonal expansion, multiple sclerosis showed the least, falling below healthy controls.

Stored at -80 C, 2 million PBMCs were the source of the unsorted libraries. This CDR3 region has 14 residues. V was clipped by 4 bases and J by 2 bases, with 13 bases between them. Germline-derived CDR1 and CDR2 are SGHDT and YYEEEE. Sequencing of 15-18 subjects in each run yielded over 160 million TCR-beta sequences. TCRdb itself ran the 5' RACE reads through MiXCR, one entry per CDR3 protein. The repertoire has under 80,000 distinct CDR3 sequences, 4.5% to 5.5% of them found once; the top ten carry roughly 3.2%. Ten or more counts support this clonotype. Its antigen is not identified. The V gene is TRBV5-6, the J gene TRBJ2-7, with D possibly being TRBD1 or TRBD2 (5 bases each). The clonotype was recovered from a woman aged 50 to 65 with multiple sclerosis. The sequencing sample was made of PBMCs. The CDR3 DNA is TGTGCCAGCAGCGTGGGACCGGGCACCTACGAGCAGTACTTC. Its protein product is CASSVGPGTYEQYF.